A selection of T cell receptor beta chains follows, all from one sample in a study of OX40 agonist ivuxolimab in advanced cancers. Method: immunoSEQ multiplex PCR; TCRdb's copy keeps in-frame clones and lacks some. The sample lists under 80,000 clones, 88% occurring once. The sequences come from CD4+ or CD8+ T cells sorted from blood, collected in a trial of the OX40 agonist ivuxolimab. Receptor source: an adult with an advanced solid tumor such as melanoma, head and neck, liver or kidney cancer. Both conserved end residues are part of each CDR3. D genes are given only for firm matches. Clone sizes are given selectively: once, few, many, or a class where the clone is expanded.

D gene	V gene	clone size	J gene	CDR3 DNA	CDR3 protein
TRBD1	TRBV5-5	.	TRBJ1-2	TGTGCCAGCAGCTTGGTTACAGGGGGTTACTATGGCTACACCTTC	CASSLVTGGYYGYTF
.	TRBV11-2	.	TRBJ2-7	TGTGCCAGCAGCTTAGATCGCGGCTACGAGCAGTACTTC	CASSLDRGYEQYF
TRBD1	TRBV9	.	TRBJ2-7	TGTGCCAGCACAGGACAGGGAACGGGAGAGCAGTACTTC	CASTGQGTGEQYF
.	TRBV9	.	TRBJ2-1	TGTGCCAGCAGCCCCCGGAGTAATGAGCAGTTCTTC	CASSPRSNEQFF
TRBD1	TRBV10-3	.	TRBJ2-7	TGTGCCATCACCAAGGACAGGGGTTACGAGCAGTACTTC	CAITKDRGYEQYF
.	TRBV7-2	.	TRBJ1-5	TGTGCCAGCAGCTTAGCTCCCGGACGCAATCAGCCCCAGCATTTT	CASSLAPGRNQPQHF
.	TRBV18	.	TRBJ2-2	TGTGCCAGCTCACCAGTTCACGGTGACACCGGGGAGCTGTTTTTT	CASSPVHGDTGELFF
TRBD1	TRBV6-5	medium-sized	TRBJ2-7	TGTGCCAGCGGGACAGGTAAAGCCTACGAGCAGTACTTC	CASGTGKAYEQYF
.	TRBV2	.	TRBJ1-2	TGTGCCAGCAGTTTCAGGGAAGGCTACACCTTC	CASSFREGYTF
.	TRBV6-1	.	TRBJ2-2	TGTGCCAGCAGGGAGAGGACTACTGGCGGGGAGCTGTTTTTT	CASRERTTGGELFF
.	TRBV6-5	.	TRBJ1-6	TGTGCCAGCAGTCTCGGACAGCCTAATAATTCACCCCTCCACTTT	CASSLGQPNNSPLHF
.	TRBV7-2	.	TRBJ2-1	TGTGCCAGCAGGCGCACTAACGCCTCGCCATACAATGAGCAGTTCTTC	CASRRTNASPYNEQFF